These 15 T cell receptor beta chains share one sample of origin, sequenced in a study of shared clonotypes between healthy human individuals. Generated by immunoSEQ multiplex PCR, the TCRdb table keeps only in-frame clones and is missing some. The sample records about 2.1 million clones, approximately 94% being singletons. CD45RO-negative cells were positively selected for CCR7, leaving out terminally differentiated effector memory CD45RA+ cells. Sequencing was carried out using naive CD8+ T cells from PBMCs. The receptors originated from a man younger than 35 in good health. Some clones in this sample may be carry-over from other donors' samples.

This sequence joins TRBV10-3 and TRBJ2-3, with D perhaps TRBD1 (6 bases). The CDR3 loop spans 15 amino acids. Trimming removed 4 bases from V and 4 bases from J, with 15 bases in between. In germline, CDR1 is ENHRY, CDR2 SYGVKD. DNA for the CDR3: TGTGCCATCAGTGGGTCGAACAGGGATCCAGATACGCAGTATTTT. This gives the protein CAISGSNRDPDTQYF.

CDR3: CASSVKTGGLDEQFF. The CDR3 DNA follows: TGTGCCAGCAGTGTTAAGACAGGGGGCTTGGATGAGCAGTTCTTC. The J gene is TRBJ2-1, the V gene TRBV2; 10 nucleotides agree with TRBD1. CDR1 and CDR2 from the germline V gene are SNHLY and FYNNEI. The CDR3 runs to 15 residues. V lost 4 bases to trimming and J lost 8 bases; unmatched junction nucleotides: 8.

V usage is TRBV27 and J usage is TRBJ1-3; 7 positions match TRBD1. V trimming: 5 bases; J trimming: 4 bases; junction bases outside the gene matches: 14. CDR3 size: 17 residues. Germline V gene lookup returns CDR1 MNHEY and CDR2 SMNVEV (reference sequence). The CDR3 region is CASSPLSATGPGNTIYF. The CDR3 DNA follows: TGTGCCAGCAGTCCCCTCTCCGCGACAGGGCCGGGAAACACCATATATTTT.

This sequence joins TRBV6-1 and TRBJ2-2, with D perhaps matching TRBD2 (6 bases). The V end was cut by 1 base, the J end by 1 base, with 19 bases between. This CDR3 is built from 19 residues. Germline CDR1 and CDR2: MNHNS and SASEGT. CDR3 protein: CASSEGRFIGRKNTGELFF. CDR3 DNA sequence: TGTGCCAGCAGTGAAGGGAGGTTCATCGGGAGAAAGAACACCGGGGAGCTGTTTTTT.

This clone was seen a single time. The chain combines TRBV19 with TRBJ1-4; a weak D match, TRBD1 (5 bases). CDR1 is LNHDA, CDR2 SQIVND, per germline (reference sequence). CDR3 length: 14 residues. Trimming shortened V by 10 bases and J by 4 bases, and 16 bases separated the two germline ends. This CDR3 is CATKTRQRNEKLFF. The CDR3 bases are TGTGCCACCAAAACCAGACAGCGTAATGAAAAACTGTTTTTT.

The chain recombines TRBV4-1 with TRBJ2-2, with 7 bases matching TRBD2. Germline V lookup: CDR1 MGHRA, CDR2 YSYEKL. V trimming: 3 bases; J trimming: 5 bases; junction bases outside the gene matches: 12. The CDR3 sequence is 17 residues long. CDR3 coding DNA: TGCGCCAGCAGCCACCGACTAAGGGAGGGTTGGACCGGGGAGCTGTTTTTT. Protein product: CASSHRLREGWTGELFF.

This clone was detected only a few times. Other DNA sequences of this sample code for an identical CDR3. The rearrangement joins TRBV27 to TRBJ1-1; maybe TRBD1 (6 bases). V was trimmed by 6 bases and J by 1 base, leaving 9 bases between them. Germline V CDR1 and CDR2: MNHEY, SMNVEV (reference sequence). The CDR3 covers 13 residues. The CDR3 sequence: CASRLQGNTEAFF. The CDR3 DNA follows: TGTGCCAGCAGACTACAGGGGAACACTGAAGCTTTCTTT.

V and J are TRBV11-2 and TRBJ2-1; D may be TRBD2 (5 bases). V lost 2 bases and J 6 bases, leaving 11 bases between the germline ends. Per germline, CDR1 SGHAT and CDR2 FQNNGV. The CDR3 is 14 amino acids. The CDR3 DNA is TGTGCCAGCAGCTTAACTAGTGTTTTCAATGAGCAGTTCTTC. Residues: CASSLTSVFNEQFF.

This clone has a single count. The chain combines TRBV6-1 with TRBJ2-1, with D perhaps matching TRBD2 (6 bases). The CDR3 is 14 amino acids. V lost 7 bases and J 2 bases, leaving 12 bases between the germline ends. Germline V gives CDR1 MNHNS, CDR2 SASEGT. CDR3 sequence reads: CASNGGNTYNEQFF. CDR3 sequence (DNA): TGTGCCAGCAACGGAGGGAATACCTACAATGAGCAGTTCTTC.

The CDR3 loop is CASSPGSWEETQYF. The CDR3 DNA is TGTGCCAGCAGTCCCGGCTCTTGGGAGGAGACCCAGTACTTC. This chain links TRBV6-6 with TRBJ2-5; a possible D gene is TRBD2 (5 bases). The germline V gene encodes CDR1 MNHNY and CDR2 SVGAGI (reference sequence). The CDR3 is 14 residues long. Trimming cost V 5 bases and J 5 bases, with 15 bases left between them.

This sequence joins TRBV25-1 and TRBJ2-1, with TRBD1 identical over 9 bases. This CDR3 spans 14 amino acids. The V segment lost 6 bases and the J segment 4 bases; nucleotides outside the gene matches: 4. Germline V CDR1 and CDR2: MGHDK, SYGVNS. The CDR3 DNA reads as TGTGCCAGCAGCGGGACAGGGATTTACAATGAGCAGTTCTTC. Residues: CASSGTGIYNEQFF. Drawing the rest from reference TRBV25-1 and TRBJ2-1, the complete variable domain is EADIYQTPRYLVIGTGKKITLECSQTMGHDKMYWYQQDPGMELHLIHYSYGVNSTEKGDLSSESTVSRIRTEHFPLTLESARPSHTSQYLCASSGTGIYNEQFFGPGTRLTVL.

DNA for the CDR3: TGTGCCAGCAGCTTGGGCGACTACCCCTACGAGCAGTACTTC. Its translation is CASSLGDYPYEQYF. This rearrangement joins TRBV5-4 to TRBJ2-7, with a tentative D call TRBD2 (5 bases). Germline V gives CDR1 SGHNT, CDR2 YYREEE (reference sequence). The ends were cut back, 0 bases at V and 2 bases at J, with 9 bases in the middle. The CDR3 is made up of 14 amino acids.

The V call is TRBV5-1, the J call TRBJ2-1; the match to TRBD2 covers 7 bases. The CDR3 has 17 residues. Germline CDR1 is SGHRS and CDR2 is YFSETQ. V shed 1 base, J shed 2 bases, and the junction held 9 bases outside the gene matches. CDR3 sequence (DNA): TGCGCCAGCAGCTTGCGGCTCCCTAGCGGCCCCTACAATGAGCAGTTCTTC. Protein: CASSLRLPSGPYNEQFF.

As DNA, the CDR3 is TGTGCCAGCAGTTTAAAGAATAGGGTTTTCGACGAGCAGTACTTC. As protein: CASSLKNRVFDEQYF. The rearrangement joins TRBV28 to TRBJ2-7; D gene uncertain. The CDR3 consists of 15 residues. From germline, CDR1 is MDHEN and CDR2 SYDVKM. V was pared by 2 bases and J by 5 bases, with 16 bases between.

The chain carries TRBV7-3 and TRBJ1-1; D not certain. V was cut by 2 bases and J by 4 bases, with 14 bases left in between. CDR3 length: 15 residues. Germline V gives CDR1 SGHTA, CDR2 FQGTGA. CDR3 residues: CASSLSPGISTEAFF. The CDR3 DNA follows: TGTGCCAGCAGCTTATCGCCGGGGATCAGCACTGAAGCTTTCTTT.